One sample yielded the 10 T cell receptor beta chains listed below, sequenced in a study of Graves' ophthalmopathy and Graves' hyperthyroidism. Amplification of TCR beta CDR3 regions used RNA transcripts. The authors performed first-round RT-PCR with HTBI primers and then a second-round multiplex PCR. TCRdb redid the calling of the multiplex PCR reads with MiXCR, one entry per CDR3 protein. The table lists about 740,000 distinct CDR3 sequences, roughly two fifths of them singletons. Sequenced: peripheral blood. The receptors originated from an adult man with Graves' ophthalmopathy.

In its sample, this clonotype was seen a few times. This chain connects TRBV6-1 to TRBJ1-5, with 7 bases fitting TRBD1. CDR1 and CDR2 from the germline V gene are MNHNS and SASEGT. The junction had 4 bases not matched to a gene; V was cut back by 7 bases and J by 4 bases. The CDR3 runs to 13 residues. The CDR3 DNA sequence: TGTGCCAGCAAAACAGGGGCTAATCAGCCCCAGCATTTT. This encodes CASKTGANQPQHF.

In this sample, this clonotype turned up once. The junction departs from the called germline gene at one end, perhaps through a read error. The chain recombines TRBV5-8 with TRBJ1-2; D is unresolved. This CDR3 is 14 amino acids long. Germline V lookup: CDR1 SGHTS, CDR2 YDEGEE. This chain's CDR3 is CASSPEGFSYGYTF. CDR3 sequence (DNA): TGCGCCAGCAGCCCCGAAGGGTTCAGCTATGGCTACACCTTC.

This clonotype showed up just a few times. The chain carries TRBV14 and TRBJ2-2; D is unresolved. The CDR3 consists of 15 residues. The germline V gene has CDR1 SGHDN and CDR2 FVKESK. The germline V and J ends were trimmed by 6 bases and 1 base, with 12 bases remaining between them. The CDR3 loop reads CASSNSYWNTGELFF. CDR3 DNA sequence: TGTGCCAGCAGTAATTCCTACTGGAACACCGGGGAGCTGTTTTTT.

There are a few counts of this clonotype. The gene calls are TRBV7-9 and TRBJ2-7, with 8 nucleotides matching TRBD2. Germline V gene sequence: CDR1 SEHNR, CDR2 FQNEAQ (reference sequence). This CDR3 spans 15 amino acids. V was pared by 5 bases and J by 10 bases, with 16 bases of the junction left unmatched. The CDR3 reads CASSPSPGLESPQYF. The CDR3 nucleotides are TGTGCCAGCAGCCCTTCGCCGGGACTAGAGTCTCCCCAGTACTTC.

The chain is built from TRBV10-3 and TRBJ2-6, with D possibly being TRBD1 or TRBD2 (5 bases each). The CDR3 totals 19 residues. V lost 5 bases to trimming and J lost 4 bases, with 24 bases between them. In germline, CDR1 is ENHRY, CDR2 SYGVKD. CDR3 protein: CAISQETGTGIAGANVLTF. The CDR3 DNA is TGTGCCATCAGTCAAGAAACCGGGACCGGTATTGCAGGGGCCAACGTCCTGACTTTC.

The chain uses TRBV11-1 and TRBJ1-3; TRBD1 matches at 10 bases. The CDR3 is made up of 17 amino acids. With V trimmed by 1 base and J by 0 bases, 3 bases remained unmatched. Germline V lookup: CDR1 SGHAT, CDR2 FQDESV (reference sequence). The CDR3 nucleotides read TGTGCCAGCAGCTTAGTCGGACAGGGGGTCTCTGGAAACACCATATATTTT. Protein: CASSLVGQGVSGNTIYF.

Remarks on this clonotype: A junction end diverges from the germline sequence, so it may reflect a read error. The gene calls are TRBV10-3 and TRBJ1-1; D call uncertain. Germline CDR1 and CDR2: ENHRY and SYGVKD. The CDR3 consists of 14 residues. The CDR3 coding sequence is TGTGCCAGCAGTGTCACCAGGAGTAACACTGAAGCTTTCTTT. It specifies CASSVTRSNTEAFF.

Turning to this clonotype: This may come from a read error, since a much larger clone is one base off. This rearrangement joins TRBV7-9 to TRBJ2-6; 7 nucleotides match TRBD2. The CDR3 sequence is 15 residues long. Germline CDR1 and CDR2: SEHNR and FQNEAQ (reference sequence). The CDR3 nucleotides are TGTGCCAGCAGGGGCGGGGGTACTGGGGCCAACGTCCCGACTTTC. The encoded protein is CASRGGGTGANVPTF.

This clonotype was counted ten times or more. This chain uses TRBV2 with TRBJ2-7, with D maybe TRBD2 (6 bases). From germline, CDR1 is SNHLY and CDR2 FYNNEI. This CDR3 comprises 16 residues. Between the trimmed V and J ends, which lost 10 bases and 1 base, there was a span of 23 bases. CDR3 in amino acids: CATTETRGFQSYEQYF. The CDR3 DNA sequence: TGTGCCACTACGGAGACCCGGGGGTTCCAGTCCTACGAGCAGTACTTC. Full variable domain (missing parts from reference TRBV2 and TRBJ2-7): EPEVTQTPSHQVTQMGQEVILRCVPISNHLYFYWYRQILGQKVEFLVSFYNNEISEKSEIFDDQFSVERPDGSNFTLKIRSTKLEDSAMYFCATTETRGFQSYEQYFGPGTRLTVT.

The rearrangement links TRBV14 to TRBJ1-6; D possibly corresponds to TRBD1 (5 bases). The V gene's germline CDR1 is SGHDN and CDR2 FVKESK. This CDR3 spans 17 amino acids. Trimming shortened V by 0 bases and J by 8 bases, and 17 bases separated the two germline ends. This CDR3 is CASSQENSGLKDSPLHF. In DNA, the CDR3 is TGTGCCAGCAGCCAAGAAAATTCAGGGCTTAAGGATTCACCCCTCCACTTT.